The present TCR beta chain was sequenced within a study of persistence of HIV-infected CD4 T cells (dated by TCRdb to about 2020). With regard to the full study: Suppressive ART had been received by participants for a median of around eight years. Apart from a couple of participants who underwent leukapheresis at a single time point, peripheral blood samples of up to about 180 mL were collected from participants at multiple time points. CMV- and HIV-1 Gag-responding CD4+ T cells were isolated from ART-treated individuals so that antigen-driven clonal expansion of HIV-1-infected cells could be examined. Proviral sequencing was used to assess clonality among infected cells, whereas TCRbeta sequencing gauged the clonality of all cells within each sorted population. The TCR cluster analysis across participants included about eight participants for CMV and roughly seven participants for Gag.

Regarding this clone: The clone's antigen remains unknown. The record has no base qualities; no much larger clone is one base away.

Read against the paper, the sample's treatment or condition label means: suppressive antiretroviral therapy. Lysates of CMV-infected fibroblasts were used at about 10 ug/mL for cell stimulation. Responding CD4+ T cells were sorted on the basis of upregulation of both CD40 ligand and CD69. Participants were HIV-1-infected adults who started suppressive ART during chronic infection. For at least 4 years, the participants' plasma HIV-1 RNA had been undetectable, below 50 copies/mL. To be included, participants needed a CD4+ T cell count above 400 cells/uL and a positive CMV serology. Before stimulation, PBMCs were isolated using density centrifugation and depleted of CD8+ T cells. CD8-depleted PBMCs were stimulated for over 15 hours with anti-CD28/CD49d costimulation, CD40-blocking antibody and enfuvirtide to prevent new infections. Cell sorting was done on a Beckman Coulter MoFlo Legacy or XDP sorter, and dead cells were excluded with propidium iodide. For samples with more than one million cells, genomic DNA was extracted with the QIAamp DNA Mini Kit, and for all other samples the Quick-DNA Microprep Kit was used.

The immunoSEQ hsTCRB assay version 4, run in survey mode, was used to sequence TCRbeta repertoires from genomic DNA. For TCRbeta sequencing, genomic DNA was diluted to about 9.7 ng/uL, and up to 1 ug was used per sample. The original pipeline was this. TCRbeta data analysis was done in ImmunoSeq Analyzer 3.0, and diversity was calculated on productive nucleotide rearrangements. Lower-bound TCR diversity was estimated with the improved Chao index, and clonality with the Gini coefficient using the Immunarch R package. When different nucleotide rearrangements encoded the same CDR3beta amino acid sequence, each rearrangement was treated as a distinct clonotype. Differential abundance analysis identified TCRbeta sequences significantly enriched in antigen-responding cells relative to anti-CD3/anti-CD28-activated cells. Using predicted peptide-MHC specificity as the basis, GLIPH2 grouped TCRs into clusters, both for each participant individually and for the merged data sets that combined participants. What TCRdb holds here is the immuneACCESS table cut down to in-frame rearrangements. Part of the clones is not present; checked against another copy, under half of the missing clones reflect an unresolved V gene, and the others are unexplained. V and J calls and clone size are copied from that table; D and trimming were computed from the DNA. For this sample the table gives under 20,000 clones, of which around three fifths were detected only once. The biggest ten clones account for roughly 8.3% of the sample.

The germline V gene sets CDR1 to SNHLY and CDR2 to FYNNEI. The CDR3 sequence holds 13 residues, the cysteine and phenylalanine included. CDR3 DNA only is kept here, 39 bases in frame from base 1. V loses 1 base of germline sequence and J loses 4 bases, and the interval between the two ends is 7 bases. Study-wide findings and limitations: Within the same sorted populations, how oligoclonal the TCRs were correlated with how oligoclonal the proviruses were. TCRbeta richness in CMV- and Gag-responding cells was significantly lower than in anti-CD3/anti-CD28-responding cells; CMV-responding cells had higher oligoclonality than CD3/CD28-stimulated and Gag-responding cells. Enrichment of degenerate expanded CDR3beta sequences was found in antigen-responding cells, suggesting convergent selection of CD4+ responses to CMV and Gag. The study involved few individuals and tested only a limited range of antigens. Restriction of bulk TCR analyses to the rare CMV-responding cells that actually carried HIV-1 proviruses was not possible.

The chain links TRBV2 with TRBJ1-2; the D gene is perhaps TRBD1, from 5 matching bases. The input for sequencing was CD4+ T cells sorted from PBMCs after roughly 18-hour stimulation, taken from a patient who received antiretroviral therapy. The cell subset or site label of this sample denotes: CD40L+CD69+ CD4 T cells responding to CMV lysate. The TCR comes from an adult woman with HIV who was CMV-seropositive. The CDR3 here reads CASSEGGAYGYTF. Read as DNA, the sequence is TGTGCCAGCAGTGAAGGAGGGGCCTATGGCTACACCTTC.